The 21 T cell receptor beta chains presented below share a single source sample, sequenced in a study of CD8+ T cells in alopecia areata (dated 2018 in TCRdb). Library construction relied on the immunoSEQ multiplex PCR assay. To provide template for TCR sequencing, every sample had RNA extracted and reverse transcribed into cDNA. The source is immuneACCESS, and TCRdb retained only in-frame sequences with V and J called. Part of the clones is not carried over; for the studies checked, unresolved V genes explain less than half of this, and the remainder is unexplained. For this sample the table gives fewer than 110,000 clones, of which around 59% were detected only once. More than 8% of the sample is taken by the ten largest. The material sequenced was CD4+ T cells sorted from blood. The source of these receptors is a human donor in good health.

The chain links TRBV11-1 to TRBJ2-1, with 10 bases identical to TRBD2. The CDR3 length is 16 residues. Germline V gene sequence: CDR1 SGHAT, CDR2 FQDESV (reference sequence). The V gene end was trimmed by 1 base and the J gene end by 4 bases; junction bases not matched to a gene: 4. Here the CDR3 reads CASSLGLAGAYNEQFF. For the CDR3, the DNA is TGTGCCAGCAGCTTAGGTCTAGCGGGGGCATACAATGAGCAGTTCTTC.

Regarding this clone: At the DNA level, this CDR3 is encoded by other sequences in the same sample as well. The CDR3: CSAGVNTEAFF. The CDR3 nucleotides read TGCAGTGCTGGGGTGAACACTGAAGCTTTCTTT. The chain uses TRBV20-1 and TRBJ1-1, with D uncertain. The length of the CDR3 is 11 residues. Looked up from germline, CDR1 is DFQATT and CDR2 is SNEGSKA (reference sequence). V was shortened by 5 bases and J by 0 bases, with 4 bases between the two germline ends.

The chain recombines TRBV28 with TRBJ1-1; a weak D match, TRBD1 (5 bases). The V gene lost 6 bases and the J gene lost 4 bases, with 15 bases spanning the gap. Germline V gene sequence: CDR1 MDHEN, CDR2 SYDVKM. The CDR3 has 14 residues. CDR3 DNA: TGTGCCAGCAGGATCAGTCATGGGGGCACTGAAGCTTTCTTT. Residues: CASRISHGGTEAFF.

This chain connects TRBV5-1 to TRBJ1-2; D call uncertain. The CDR3 contains 12 residues. The germline gives CDR1 SGHRS, CDR2 YFSETQ. Trimming took off 1 base at V and 4 bases at J, with 5 bases between the two ends. The CDR3 is CASSLNSYGYTF. In nucleotides, the CDR3 is TGCGCCAGCAGCTTGAACAGCTATGGCTACACCTTC.

The chain couples TRBV5-1 to TRBJ2-5; the match to TRBD2 covers 11 bases. After removal of 4 bases from V and 5 bases from J, the junction contained 13 bases not matched to a gene. The CDR3 covers 17 residues. Germline-derived CDR1 and CDR2 are SGHRS and YFSETQ. CDR3 protein: CASSPSWLAGGVETQYF. CDR3 nucleotides: TGCGCCAGCAGCCCCTCGTGGCTAGCGGGGGGAGTGGAGACCCAGTACTTC. Full variable domain (remainder filled in from reference TRBV5-1 and TRBJ2-5): KAGVTQTPRYLIKTRGQQVTLSCSPISGHRSVSWYQQTPGQGLQFLFEYFSETQRNKGNFPGRFSGRQFSNSRSEMNVSTLELGDSALYLCASSPSWLAGGVETQYFGPGTRLLVL.

V and J are TRBV5-1 and TRBJ1-2; 8 bases line up with TRBD1. After removal of 4 bases from V and 10 bases from J, the junction contained 6 bases not matched to a gene. This CDR3 has 12 residues. Germline V gene data show CDR1 as SGHRS and CDR2 as YFSETQ. DNA of the CDR3: TGCGCCAGCAGCCCGCGACAGGGGAACTACACCTTC. Translating gives CASSPRQGNYTF.

V usage is TRBV6-5 and J usage is TRBJ2-6; possible D gene TRBD1, 7 bases. Germline CDR1 and CDR2: MNHEY and SVGAGI. This CDR3 has 16 amino acids. The V end lost 0 bases, the J end lost 11 bases, and 17 bases lay between the germline ends. The CDR3 is CASSYSGRRGRDVLTF. CDR3 DNA sequence: TGTGCCAGCAGTTACTCCGGTAGGAGGGGGCGAGACGTCCTGACTTTC.

The chain recombines TRBV6-6 with TRBJ1-1, with 7 nucleotides matching TRBD1. CDR3 size: 15 residues. The V segment lost 2 bases and the J segment 5 bases; nucleotides outside the gene matches: 8. CDR1 and CDR2 from the germline V gene are MNHNY and SVGAGI (reference sequence). The CDR3 region is CASSYGGGGITEAFF. The CDR3 coding sequence is TGTGCCAGCAGTTACGGAGGGGGCGGGATTACTGAAGCTTTCTTT.

This clone has just a few counts. The chain has TRBV28 and TRBJ1-4, with 8 bases aligning to TRBD1. The CDR3 covers 15 residues. The germline V gene encodes CDR1 MDHEN and CDR2 SYDVKM. V shed 5 bases, J shed 5 bases, and the junction held 7 bases outside the gene matches. The CDR3 DNA sequence: TGTGCCAGCAGTAGGGGGGGACAGGAGAATGAAAAACTGTTTTTT. Residues: CASSRGGQENEKLFF.

The chain recombines TRBV11-2 with TRBJ2-1; D assignment may be TRBD1 or TRBD2 (6 bases each). Germline values: CDR1 SGHAT, CDR2 FQNNGV. Trimming cost V 1 base and J 2 bases, with 9 bases left between them. The CDR3 length is 15 residues. CDR3: CASSLAGATYNEQFF. The CDR3 region has the DNA TGTGCCAGCAGCTTAGCGGGGGCTACCTACAATGAGCAGTTCTTC. Filled out from reference TRBV11-2 and TRBJ2-1, the complete variable domain reads EAGVAQSPRYKIIEKRQSVAFWCNPISGHATLYWYQQILGQGPKLLIQFQNNGVVDDSQLPKDRFSAERLKGVDSTLKIQPAKLEDSAVYLCASSLAGATYNEQFFGPGTRLTVL.

This clone was observed a handful of times. This sequence joins TRBV25-1 and TRBJ2-5, with D perhaps TRBD1 (5 bases). The CDR3 totals 14 residues. V gave up 3 bases and J gave up 4 bases, with 12 bases separating them. Germline assignment: CDR1 MGHDK and CDR2 SYGVNS. CDR3 sequence reads: CASSEKGIRETQYF. The CDR3 DNA sequence: TGTGCCAGCAGTGAGAAGGGGATCAGAGAGACCCAGTACTTC. Supplemented by reference TRBV25-1 and TRBJ2-5, the full variable domain reads EADIYQTPRYLVIGTGKKITLECSQTMGHDKMYWYQQDPGMELHLIHYSYGVNSTEKGDLSSESTVSRIRTEHFPLTLESARPSHTSQYLCASSEKGIRETQYFGPGTRLLVL.

This clone turned up a few times. The chain links TRBV4-2 to TRBJ2-1, with TRBD2 matching 7 bases. Looked up from germline, CDR1 is LGHNA and CDR2 is YNFKEQ. The CDR3 runs 17 residues. Trimming removed 1 base from V and 0 bases from J; junction bases left unmatched: 6. The CDR3 is CASSQALKRGSYNEQFF. DNA for the CDR3: TGTGCCAGCAGCCAAGCGTTAAAGCGGGGCTCCTACAATGAGCAGTTCTTC.

This chain connects TRBV28 to TRBJ2-7; 7 bases fit TRBD2. The CDR3 consists of 15 residues. Germline V gene sequence: CDR1 MDHEN, CDR2 SYDVKM. The trim removed 2 bases at V and 0 bases at J, leaving 4 bases unmatched. The CDR3 loop is CASSLGGVSSYEQYF. CDR3 sequence (DNA): TGTGCCAGCAGTTTAGGGGGGGTAAGCTCCTACGAGCAGTACTTC.

This clone was detected only a few times. The chain has TRBV19 and TRBJ2-3, with D hard to call. The V and J ends lost 0 bases and 12 bases respectively, with 7 bases between them. Germline loops: CDR1 LNHDA, CDR2 SQIVND (reference sequence). There are 11 residues in the CDR3. CDR3 loop: CASSIDGFQYF. In nucleotides, the CDR3 is TGTGCCAGTAGTATAGATGGATTCCAGTATTTT.

The genes are TRBV29-1 and TRBJ1-2; no definite D call. Trimming stripped 4 bases from V and 2 bases from J, with 8 bases between. Germline-derived CDR1 and CDR2 are SQVTM and ANQGSEA. The CDR3 has 12 residues. CDR3 DNA: TGCAGCGTTGTAAGTCCCAACTATGGCTACACCTTC. This sequence encodes CSVVSPNYGYTF.

The V gene is TRBV25-1, the J gene TRBJ1-3; a weak D match, TRBD1 (5 bases). The CDR3 runs 14 residues. V was pared by 2 bases and J by 0 bases, with 5 bases between. Per germline, CDR1 MGHDK and CDR2 SYGVNS. CDR3 coding DNA: TGTGCCAGCAGTGAACAGGGCTCTGGAAACACCATATATTTT. Its protein is CASSEQGSGNTIYF.

This sequence joins TRBV30 and TRBJ1-3; no reliable D call. The germline V gene has CDR1 GTSNPN and CDR2 SVGIG (reference sequence). V shed 0 bases and J shed 4 bases, with 13 bases lying between them. This CDR3 is 15 amino acids long. The CDR3 spells CAWSVLRAGGNTIYF. As DNA, the CDR3 is TGTGCCTGGAGTGTACTGAGGGCTGGGGGAAACACCATATATTTT.

The gene calls are TRBV29-1 and TRBJ2-7; D may be TRBD1 (6 bases). CDR1 and CDR2 (germline): SQVTM, ANQGSEA. This CDR3 is 13 amino acids long. V was cut by 6 bases and J by 4 bases, with 16 bases left in between. CDR3 DNA sequence: TGCAGCGTAGTGACAGGAAAAATTTACGAGCAGTACTTC. This sequence encodes CSVVTGKIYEQYF.

This clone was counted only a few times. This chain links TRBV4-1 with TRBJ2-3, with D possibly TRBD1 on 6 matching bases. Trimming stripped 0 bases from V and 1 base from J, with 14 bases between. The germline V gene has CDR1 MGHRA and CDR2 YSYEKL. The CDR3 runs to 17 residues. In DNA, the CDR3 is TGCGCCAGCAGCCAAGATGGGGGCAGGGGACGCACAGATACGCAGTATTTT. Translating gives CASSQDGGRGRTDTQYF.

This chain connects TRBV30 to TRBJ1-5; 7 bases are shared with TRBD1. Germline lookup yields CDR1 GTSNPN and CDR2 SVGIG (reference sequence). V lost 3 bases to trimming and J lost 3 bases; unmatched junction nucleotides: 2. The CDR3 extends over 13 amino acids. The DNA of the CDR3 is TGTGCCTGGAGGGGACAGACCAATCAGCCCCAGCATTTT. It specifies CAWRGQTNQPQHF.

The CDR3 spells CAWSVAPGADTQYF. The CDR3 DNA reads as TGTGCCTGGAGTGTAGCTCCGGGGGCAGATACGCAGTATTTT. The chain recombines TRBV30 with TRBJ2-3, with D possibly matching TRBD2 (6 bases). V was pared by 0 bases and J by 4 bases, with 11 bases between. Looked up from germline, CDR1 is GTSNPN and CDR2 is SVGIG (reference sequence). The length of the CDR3 is 14 residues.